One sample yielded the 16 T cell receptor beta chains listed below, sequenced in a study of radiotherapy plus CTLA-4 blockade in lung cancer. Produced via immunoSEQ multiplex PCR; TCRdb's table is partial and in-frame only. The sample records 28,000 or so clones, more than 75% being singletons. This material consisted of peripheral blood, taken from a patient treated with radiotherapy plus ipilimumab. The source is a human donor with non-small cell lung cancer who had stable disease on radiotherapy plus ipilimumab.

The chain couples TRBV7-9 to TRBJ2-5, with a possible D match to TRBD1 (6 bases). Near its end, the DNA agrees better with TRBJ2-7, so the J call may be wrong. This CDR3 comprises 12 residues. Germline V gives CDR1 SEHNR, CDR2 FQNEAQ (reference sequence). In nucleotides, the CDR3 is TGTGCCAGCAGTTCCAGGGGCTACGAGCAGTACTTC. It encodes CASSSRGYEQYF.

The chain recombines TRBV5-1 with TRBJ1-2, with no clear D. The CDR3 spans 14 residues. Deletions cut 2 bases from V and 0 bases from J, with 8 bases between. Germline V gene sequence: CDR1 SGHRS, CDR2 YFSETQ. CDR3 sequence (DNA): TGCGCCAGCAGCTTCGACACAGCTAACTATGGCTACACCTTC. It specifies CASSFDTANYGYTF. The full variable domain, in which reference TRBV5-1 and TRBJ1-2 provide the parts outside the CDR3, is KAGVTQTPRYLIKTRGQQVTLSCSPISGHRSVSWYQQTPGQGLQFLFEYFSETQRNKGNFPGRFSGRQFSNSRSEMNVSTLELGDSALYLCASSFDTANYGYTFGSGTRLTVV.

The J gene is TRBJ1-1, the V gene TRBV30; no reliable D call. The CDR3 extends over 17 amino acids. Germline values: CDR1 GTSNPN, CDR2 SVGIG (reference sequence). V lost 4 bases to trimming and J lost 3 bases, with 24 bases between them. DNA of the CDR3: TGTGCCTGGACGGGTTTGGGGTTTCTCAATGGCGACACTGAAGCTTTCTTT. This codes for CAWTGLGFLNGDTEAFF.

This CDR3 reads CASSPGGAQGANVLTF. In nucleotides, the CDR3 is TGTGCCAGCAGCCCAGGGGGGGCGCAAGGGGCCAACGTCCTGACTTTC. V gene TRBV5-6 combines with J gene TRBJ2-6, with D perhaps being TRBD1 or TRBD2 (7 bases each). V was shortened by 4 bases and J by 4 bases, with 15 bases between the two germline ends. CDR1 SGHDT and CDR2 YYEEEE come from the germline V gene. The CDR3 runs 16 residues.

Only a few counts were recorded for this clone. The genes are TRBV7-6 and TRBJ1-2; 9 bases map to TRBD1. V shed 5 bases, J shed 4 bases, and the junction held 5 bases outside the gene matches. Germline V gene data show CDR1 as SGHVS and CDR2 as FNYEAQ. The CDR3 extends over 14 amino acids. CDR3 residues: CASSIEDRGYGYTF. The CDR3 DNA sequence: TGTGCCAGCAGCATCGAGGACAGGGGCTATGGCTACACCTTC.

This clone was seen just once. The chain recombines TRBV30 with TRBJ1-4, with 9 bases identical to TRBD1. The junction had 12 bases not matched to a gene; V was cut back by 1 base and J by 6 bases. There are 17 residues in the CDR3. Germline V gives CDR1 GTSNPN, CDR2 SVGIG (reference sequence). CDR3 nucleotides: TGTGCCTGGAGTGCTACCCTTGGGACAGGGTCTTATGAAAAACTGTTTTTT. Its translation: CAWSATLGTGSYEKLFF.

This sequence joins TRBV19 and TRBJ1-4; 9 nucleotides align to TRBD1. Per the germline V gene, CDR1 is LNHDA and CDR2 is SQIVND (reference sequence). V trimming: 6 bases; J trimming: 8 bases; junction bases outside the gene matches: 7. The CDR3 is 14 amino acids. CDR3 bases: TGTGCCAGTAGCGGGACAGGGTATGGGGAAAAACTGTTTTTT. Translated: CASSGTGYGEKLFF.

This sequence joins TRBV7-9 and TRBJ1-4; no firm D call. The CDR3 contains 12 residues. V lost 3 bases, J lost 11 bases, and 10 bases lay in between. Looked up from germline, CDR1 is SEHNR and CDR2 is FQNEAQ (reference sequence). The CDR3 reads CASSFWTGKLFF. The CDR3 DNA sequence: TGTGCCAGCAGCTTTTGGACCGGGAAACTGTTTTTT. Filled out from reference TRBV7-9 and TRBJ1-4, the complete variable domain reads DTGVSQNPRHKITKRGQNVTFRCDPISEHNRLYWYRQTLGQGPEFLTYFQNEAQLEKSRLLSDRFSAERPKGSFSTLEIQRTEQGDSAMYLCASSFWTGKLFFGSGTQLSVL.

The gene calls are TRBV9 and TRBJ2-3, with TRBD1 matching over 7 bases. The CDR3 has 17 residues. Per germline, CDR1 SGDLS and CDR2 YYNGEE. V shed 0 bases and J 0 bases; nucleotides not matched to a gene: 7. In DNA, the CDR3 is TGTGCCAGCAGCGTAGAGACAGGGATAAGTAGCACAGATACGCAGTATTTT. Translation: CASSVETGISSTDTQYF. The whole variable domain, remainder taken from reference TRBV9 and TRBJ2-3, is DSGVTQTPKHLITATGQRVTLRCSPRSGDLSVYWYQQSLDQGLQFLIQYYNGEERAKGNILERFSAQQFPDLHSELNLSSLELGDSALYFCASSVETGISSTDTQYFGPGTRLTVL.

Written as DNA, the CDR3 is TGTGCCAGCCGGGACCGCAGCTCTGGGGCCAACGTCCTGACTTTC. Protein sequence: CASRDRSSGANVLTF. The chain carries TRBV5-6 and TRBJ2-6, with D possibly being TRBD1 or TRBD2 (5 bases each). Germline values: CDR1 SGHDT, CDR2 YYEEEE. This CDR3 is built from 15 residues. V lost 7 bases, J lost 0 bases, and 11 bases lay in between.

The CDR3 is CASSESGGNEQFF. The DNA of the CDR3 is TGCGCCAGCAGTGAGTCTGGGGGCAATGAGCAGTTCTTC. The V gene is TRBV10-1, the J gene TRBJ2-1, with D tentatively TRBD1 or TRBD2 (5 bases each). Per germline, CDR1 WNHNN and CDR2 SYGVQD (reference sequence). There are 13 residues in the CDR3. V lost 0 bases and J lost 6, with 6 bases in between.

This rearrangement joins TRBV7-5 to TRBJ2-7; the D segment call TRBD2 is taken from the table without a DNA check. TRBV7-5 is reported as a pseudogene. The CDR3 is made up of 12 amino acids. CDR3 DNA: TGTGTCAGCTCCCCAGGCGACTACGAGCAGTACGTC. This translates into CVSSPGDYEQYV.

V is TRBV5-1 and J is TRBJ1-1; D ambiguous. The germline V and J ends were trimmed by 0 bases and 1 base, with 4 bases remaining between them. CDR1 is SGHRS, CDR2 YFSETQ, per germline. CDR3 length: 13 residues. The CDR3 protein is CASSLGWNTEAFF. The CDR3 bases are TGCGCCAGCAGCTTGGGCTGGAACACTGAAGCTTTCTTT.

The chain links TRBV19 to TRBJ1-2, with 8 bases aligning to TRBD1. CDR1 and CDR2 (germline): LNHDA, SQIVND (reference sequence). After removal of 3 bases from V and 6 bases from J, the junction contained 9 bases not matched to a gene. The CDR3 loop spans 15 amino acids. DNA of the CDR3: TGTGCCAGTAGTATTGGGCAGGGGGCTATGGATGGCTACACCTTC. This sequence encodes CASSIGQGAMDGYTF. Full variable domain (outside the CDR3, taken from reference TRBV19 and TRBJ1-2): DGGITQSPKYLFRKEGQNVTLSCEQNLNHDAMYWYRQDPGQGLRLIYYSQIVNDFQKGDIAEGYSVSREKKESFPLTVTSAQKNPTAFYLCASSIGQGAMDGYTFGSGTRLTVV.

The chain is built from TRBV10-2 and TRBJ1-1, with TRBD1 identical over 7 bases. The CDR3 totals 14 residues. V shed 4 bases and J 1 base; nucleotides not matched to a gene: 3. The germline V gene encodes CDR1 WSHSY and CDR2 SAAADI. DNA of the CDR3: TGCGCCAGCAGTGGGAGGGGGCGGAACACTGAAGCTTTCTTT. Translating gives CASSGRGRNTEAFF.

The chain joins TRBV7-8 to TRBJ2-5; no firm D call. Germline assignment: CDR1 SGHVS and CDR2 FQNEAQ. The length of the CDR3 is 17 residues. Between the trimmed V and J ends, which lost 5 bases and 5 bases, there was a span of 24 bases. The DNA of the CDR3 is TGTGCCAGCAGCCTCATGTCTATCCACTTGTTTGGGGAGACCCAGTACTTC. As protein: CASSLMSIHLFGETQYF.